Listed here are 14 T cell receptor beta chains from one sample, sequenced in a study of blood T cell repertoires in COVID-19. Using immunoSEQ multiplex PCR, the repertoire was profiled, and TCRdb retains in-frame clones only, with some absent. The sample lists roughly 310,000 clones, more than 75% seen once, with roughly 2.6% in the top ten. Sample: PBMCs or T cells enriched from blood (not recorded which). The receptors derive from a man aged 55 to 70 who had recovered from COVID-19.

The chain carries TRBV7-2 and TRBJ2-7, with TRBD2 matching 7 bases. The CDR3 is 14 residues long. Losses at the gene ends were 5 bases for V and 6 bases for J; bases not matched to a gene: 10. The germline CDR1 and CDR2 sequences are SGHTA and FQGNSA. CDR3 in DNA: TGTGCCAGCAGCCCTAGCCGGACTAGTGGCGAGCAGTACTTC. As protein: CASSPSRTSGEQYF.

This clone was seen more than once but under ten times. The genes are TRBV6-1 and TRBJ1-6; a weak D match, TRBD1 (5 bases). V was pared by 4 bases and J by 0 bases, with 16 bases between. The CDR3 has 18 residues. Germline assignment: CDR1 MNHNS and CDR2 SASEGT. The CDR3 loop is CASSVHPGLSSYNSPLHF. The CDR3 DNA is TGTGCCAGCAGTGTTCACCCGGGACTCAGCTCCTATAATTCACCCCTCCACTTT.

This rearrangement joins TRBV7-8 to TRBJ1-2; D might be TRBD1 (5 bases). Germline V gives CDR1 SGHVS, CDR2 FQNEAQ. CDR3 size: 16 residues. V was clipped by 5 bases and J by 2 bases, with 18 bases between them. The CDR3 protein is CASSRSVVGQNYGYTF. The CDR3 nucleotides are TGTGCCAGCAGCCGAAGCGTAGTTGGACAAAACTATGGCTACACCTTC.

CDR3 amino acids: CASSPTQNTEAFF. CDR3 nucleotide sequence: TGTGCCAGCAGCCCGACACAGAACACTGAAGCTTTCTTT. The chain carries TRBV7-9 and TRBJ1-1; no firm D call. Germline CDR1 is SEHNR and CDR2 is FQNEAQ (reference sequence). The V gene lost 5 bases and the J gene lost 1 base, with 8 bases spanning the gap. This CDR3 is 13 amino acids long.

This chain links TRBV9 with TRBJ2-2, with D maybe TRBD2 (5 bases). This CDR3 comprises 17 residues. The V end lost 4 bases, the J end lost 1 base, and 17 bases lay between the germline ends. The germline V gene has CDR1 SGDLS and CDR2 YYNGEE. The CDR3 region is CASSPHAGGQNTGELFF. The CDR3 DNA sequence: TGTGCCAGCAGCCCACACGCCGGCGGGCAGAACACCGGGGAGCTGTTTTTT.

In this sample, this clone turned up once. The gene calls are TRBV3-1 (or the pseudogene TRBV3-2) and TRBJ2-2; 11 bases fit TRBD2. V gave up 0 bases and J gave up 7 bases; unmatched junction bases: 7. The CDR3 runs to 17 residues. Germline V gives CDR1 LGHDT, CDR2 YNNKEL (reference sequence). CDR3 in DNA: TGTGCCAGCAGCCAAGAGGTACTAGCGGGAGATCACGGGGAGCTGTTTTTT. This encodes CASSQEVLAGDHGELFF.

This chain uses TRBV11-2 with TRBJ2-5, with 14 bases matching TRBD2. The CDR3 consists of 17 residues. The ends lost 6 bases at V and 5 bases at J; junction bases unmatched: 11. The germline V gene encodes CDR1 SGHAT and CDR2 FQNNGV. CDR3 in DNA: TGTGCCAGCAGTTACCCCGGACTAGCGGGGGGCCTGGAGACCCAGTACTTC. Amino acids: CASSYPGLAGGLETQYF.

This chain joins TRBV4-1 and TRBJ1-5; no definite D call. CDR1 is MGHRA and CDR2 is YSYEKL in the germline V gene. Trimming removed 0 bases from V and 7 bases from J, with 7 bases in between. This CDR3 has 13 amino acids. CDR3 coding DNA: TGCGCCAGCAGCCAAGACATGCGGCAGCCCCAGCATTTT. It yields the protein CASSQDMRQPQHF.

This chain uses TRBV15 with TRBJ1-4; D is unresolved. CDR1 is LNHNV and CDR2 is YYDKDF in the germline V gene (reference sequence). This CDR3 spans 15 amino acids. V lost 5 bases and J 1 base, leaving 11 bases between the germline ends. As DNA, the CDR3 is TGTGCCACCAGCCGGGGTGGGGTAACTAATGAAAAACTGTTTTTT. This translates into CATSRGGVTNEKLFF.

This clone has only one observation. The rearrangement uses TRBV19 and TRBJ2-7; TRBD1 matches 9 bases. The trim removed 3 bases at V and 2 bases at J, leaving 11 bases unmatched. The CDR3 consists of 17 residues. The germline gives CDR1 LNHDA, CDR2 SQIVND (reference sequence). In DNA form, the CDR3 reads TGTGCCAGTAGTATTGGACAGGGGAGCTCCCCAGCCTACGAGCAGTACTTC. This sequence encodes CASSIGQGSSPAYEQYF.

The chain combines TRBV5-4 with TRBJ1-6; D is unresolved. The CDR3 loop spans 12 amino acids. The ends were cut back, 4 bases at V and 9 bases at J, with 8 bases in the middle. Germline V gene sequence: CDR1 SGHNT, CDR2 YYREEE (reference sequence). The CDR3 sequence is CASSPEFSPLHF. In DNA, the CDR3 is TGTGCCAGCAGCCCCGAGTTTTCACCCCTCCACTTT.

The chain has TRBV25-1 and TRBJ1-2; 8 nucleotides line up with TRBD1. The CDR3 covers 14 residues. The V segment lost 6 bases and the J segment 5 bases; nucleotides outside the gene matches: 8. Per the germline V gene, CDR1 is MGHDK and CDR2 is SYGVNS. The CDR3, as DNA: TGTGCCAGCAGCTCCAGGGGGCTGGGGTATGGCTACACCTTC. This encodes CASSSRGLGYGYTF.

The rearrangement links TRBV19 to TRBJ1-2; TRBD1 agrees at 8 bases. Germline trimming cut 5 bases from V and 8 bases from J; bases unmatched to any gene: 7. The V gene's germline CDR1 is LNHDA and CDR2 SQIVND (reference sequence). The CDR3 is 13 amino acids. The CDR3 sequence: CASSEQGVRGYTF. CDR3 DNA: TGTGCCAGTAGTGAACAGGGGGTGCGAGGCTACACCTTC.

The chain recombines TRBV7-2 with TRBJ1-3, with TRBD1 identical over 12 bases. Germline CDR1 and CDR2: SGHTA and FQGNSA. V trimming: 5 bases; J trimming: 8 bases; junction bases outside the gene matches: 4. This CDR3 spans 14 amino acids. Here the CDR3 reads CASSPGQGAYTIYF. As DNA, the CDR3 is TGTGCCAGCAGCCCGGGACAGGGGGCCTACACCATATATTTT.